Listed here are 13 T cell receptor beta chains from one sample, sequenced in a study of shared clonotypes between healthy human individuals. The naive CD8 subset, CD45RO-negative cells positively selected for CCR7, excluded terminally differentiated effector memory CD45RA+ cells. TCRdb's table, derived via immunoSEQ multiplex PCR, lists solely in-frame clones and lacks some. This sample has millions of clones; about 95% occur once, and the top ten carry 0.85% to 1.3%. Sequencing was done on a sample of naive CD8+ T cells sorted from blood. Receptor source: a man in his late teens or twenties in good health.

The chain links TRBV4-1 to TRBJ2-3; D is undetermined. Germline CDR1 is MGHRA and CDR2 is YSYEKL. The CDR3 spans 16 residues. The V gene lost 0 bases and the J gene lost 4 bases, with 14 bases spanning the gap. The CDR3 nucleotides are TGCGCCAGCAGCCAAGACCCCCCAGTAACCCCAGATACGCAGTATTTT. It specifies CASSQDPPVTPDTQYF.

V usage is TRBV6-5 and J usage is TRBJ2-7, with D uncertain. V lost 1 base to trimming and J lost 0 bases, with 7 bases between them. Germline V lookup: CDR1 MNHEY, CDR2 SVGAGI. There are 14 residues in the CDR3. This CDR3 reads CASSYFGVSYEQYF. CDR3 sequence (DNA): TGTGCCAGCAGTTACTTTGGGGTCTCCTACGAGCAGTACTTC.

This chain links TRBV5-1 with TRBJ2-1; 10 bases are a match to TRBD2. CDR1 SGHRS and CDR2 YFSETQ come from the germline V gene. This CDR3 comprises 18 residues. The junction had 10 bases not matched to a gene; V was cut back by 0 bases and J by 4 bases. The CDR3 DNA follows: TGCGCCAGCAGCTTGGCGGATAGCGGGGGGATTCAGTACAATGAGCAGTTCTTC. The encoded protein is CASSLADSGGIQYNEQFF.

The gene calls are TRBV11-2 and TRBJ2-7, with 7 bases fitting TRBD1. Unmatched junction bases numbered 13, after V lost 5 bases and J lost 3 bases. The germline CDR1 and CDR2 sequences are SGHAT and FQNNGV. This CDR3 has 16 amino acids. CDR3 nucleotide sequence: TGTGCCAGCAGCGAGCTTGGGGCCCCAGGGGGCTACGAGCAGTACTTC. As protein: CASSELGAPGGYEQYF.

In its sample, this clone was seen a few times. V gene TRBV27 combines with J gene TRBJ1-1; weak D call: TRBD1 (6 bases). The V and J ends lost 3 bases and 3 bases respectively, with 11 bases between them. The CDR3 extends over 14 amino acids. Germline V gene lookup returns CDR1 MNHEY and CDR2 SMNVEV (reference sequence). The CDR3 DNA sequence: TGTGCCAGCAGTTTCAGGGGCGGGGACACTGAAGCTTTCTTT. It encodes CASSFRGGDTEAFF.

This chain joins TRBV5-1 and TRBJ1-2, with a weak D call TRBD1 (6 bases). The germline CDR1 and CDR2 sequences are SGHRS and YFSETQ. CDR3 length: 17 amino acids. V was shortened by 2 bases and J by 6 bases, with 23 bases between the two germline ends. For the CDR3, the DNA is TGCGCCAGCAGCTTTAAACAGGGAATAGTTGGGCCGGATGGCTACACCTTC. This codes for CASSFKQGIVGPDGYTF.

This chain joins TRBV28 and TRBJ2-5; possible D gene TRBD2, 6 bases. The CDR3 consists of 16 residues. The V and J ends lost 3 bases and 5 bases respectively, with 19 bases between them. Germline V gives CDR1 MDHEN, CDR2 SYDVKM. The CDR3 region is CASSLGTAGPPETQYF. CDR3 nucleotide sequence: TGTGCCAGCAGTTTGGGAACCGCGGGGCCTCCCGAGACCCAGTACTTC. Drawing the rest from reference TRBV28 and TRBJ2-5, the complete variable domain is DVKVTQSSRYLVKRTGEKVFLECVQDMDHENMFWYRQDPGLGLRLIYFSYDVKMKEKGDIPEGYSVSREKKERFSLILESASTNQTSMYLCASSLGTAGPPETQYFGPGTRLLVL.

CDR3 sequence: CASSVVPAFF. CDR3 bases: TGTGCCAGCAGCGTAGTCCCCGCTTTCTTT. V and J are TRBV9 and TRBJ1-1; D call uncertain. The germline V gene encodes CDR1 SGDLS and CDR2 YYNGEE. The CDR3 has 10 residues. Trimming pared 0 bases from V and 11 bases from J, leaving 5 bases between.

The chain is built from TRBV5-1 and TRBJ1-1, with a weak D call TRBD1 (6 bases). The germline CDR1 and CDR2 sequences are SGHRS and YFSETQ. This CDR3 contains 12 residues. Trimming removed 4 bases at V and 8 bases at J, with 12 bases between. The CDR3 DNA reads as TGCGCCAGCAGCGCCAACAGGGTAGAAGCTTTCTTT. This codes for CASSANRVEAFF.

The V call is TRBV4-2, the J call TRBJ2-7, with TRBD2 as a possible D gene (6 bases). V lost 0 bases, J lost 2 bases, and 8 bases lay in between. Germline V CDR1 and CDR2: LGHNA, YNFKEQ. The CDR3 has 14 amino acids. In DNA form, the CDR3 reads TGTGCCAGCAGCCAAGAGGGGGAGGCCTACGAGCAGTACTTC. This encodes CASSQEGEAYEQYF.

The chain uses TRBV27 and TRBJ2-3; the match to TRBD2 covers 13 bases. The CDR3 contains 14 residues. CDR1 and CDR2 (germline): MNHEY, SMNVEV (reference sequence). The ends lost 7 bases at V and 6 bases at J; junction bases unmatched: 4. CDR3 region: CASTGLAGADTQYF. DNA for the CDR3: TGTGCCAGCACCGGACTAGCGGGAGCCGATACGCAGTATTTT.

The chain employs TRBV7-9 and TRBJ2-5; TRBD1 is a possible D gene (6 bases). Gene TRBJ2-7 matches the end of the DNA better, so the J call may be wrong. Germline-derived CDR1 and CDR2 are SEHNR and FQNEAQ (reference sequence). This CDR3 comprises 13 residues. CDR3 region: CASSHRDNYEQYF. The CDR3 nucleotides are TGTGCCAGCAGCCACCGGGACAACTACGAGCAGTACTTC.

Note on this clone: The same CDR3 is also encoded by other DNA sequences in this sample. This chain joins TRBV10-3 and TRBJ2-7; D assignment may be TRBD1 or TRBD2 (5 bases each). Trimming shortened V by 4 bases and J by 0 bases, and 10 bases separated the two germline ends. Germline V gene data show CDR1 as ENHRY and CDR2 as SYGVKD. The CDR3 runs to 14 residues. CDR3 nucleotides: TGTGCCATCAGTGGCCCAGGGAGCTCCTACGAGCAGTACTTC. Its protein product is CAISGPGSSYEQYF.